One sample yielded the 3 T cell receptor beta chains listed below, sequenced in a study of OX40 agonist ivuxolimab in advanced cancers. Produced via immunoSEQ multiplex PCR; TCRdb's table is partial and in-frame only. The table lists approximately 32,000 clones, roughly 87% of them singletons, with under 65% in the top ten. Material: CD4+ or CD8+ T cells sorted from blood, obtained in a trial of the OX40 agonist ivuxolimab. All receptors derive from an adult with an advanced solid tumor such as melanoma, head and neck, liver or kidney cancer.

V gene TRBV27 combines with J gene TRBJ1-2; TRBD1 matches at 8 bases. The CDR3 is 14 amino acids. Germline-derived CDR1 and CDR2 are MNHEY and SMNVEV (reference sequence). V was pared by 5 bases and J by 7 bases, with 9 bases of the junction left unmatched. The CDR3 spells CASSIYQGAGGYTF. The DNA of the CDR3 is TGTGCCAGCAGTATATACCAGGGGGCCGGTGGCTACACCTTC.

This sequence joins TRBV19 and TRBJ2-5; TRBD1 matches 10 bases. Germline loops: CDR1 LNHDA, CDR2 SQIVND (reference sequence). The CDR3 consists of 18 residues. The J segment lost 5 bases and the V segment lost 0 bases, leaving 12 bases of the junction unmatched. The CDR3 is CASSIDPLGQGEWETQYF. CDR3 DNA: TGTGCCAGTAGTATAGATCCCTTAGGACAGGGGGAGTGGGAGACCCAGTACTTC.

The chain carries TRBV6-5 and TRBJ1-2; 10 bases agree with TRBD1. Germline-derived CDR1 and CDR2 are MNHEY and SVGAGI. With V trimmed by 4 bases and J by 5 bases, 7 bases remained unmatched. This CDR3 has 15 amino acids. In DNA, the CDR3 is TGTGCCAGCAGTTTTGGGACAGGGGCGGGGTATGGCTACACCTTC. Translation gives CASSFGTGAGYGYTF.